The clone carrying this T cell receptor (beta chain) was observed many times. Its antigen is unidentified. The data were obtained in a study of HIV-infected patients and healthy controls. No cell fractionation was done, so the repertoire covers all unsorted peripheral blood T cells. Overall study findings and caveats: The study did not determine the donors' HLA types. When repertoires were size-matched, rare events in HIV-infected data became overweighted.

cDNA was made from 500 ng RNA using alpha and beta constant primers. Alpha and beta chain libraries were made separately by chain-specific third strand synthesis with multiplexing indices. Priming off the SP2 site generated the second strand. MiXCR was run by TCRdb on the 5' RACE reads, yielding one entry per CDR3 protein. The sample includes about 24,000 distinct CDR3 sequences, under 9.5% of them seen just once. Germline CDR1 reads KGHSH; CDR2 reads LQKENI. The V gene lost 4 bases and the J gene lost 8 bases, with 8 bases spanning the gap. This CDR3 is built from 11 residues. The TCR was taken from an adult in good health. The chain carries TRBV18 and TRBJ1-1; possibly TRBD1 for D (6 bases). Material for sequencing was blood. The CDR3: CASSRDREAFF. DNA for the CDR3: TGTGCCAGCTCACGTGACAGGGAAGCTTTCTTT.